A single sample is the source of the 7 T cell receptor beta chains below, sequenced in a study of blood T cell repertoires in COVID-19. Produced via immunoSEQ multiplex PCR; TCRdb's table is partial and in-frame only. The sample lists over 250,000 clones, under 90% seen once, with 9.4% in the top ten. Material: peripheral blood. Receptors were obtained from a woman aged 45-59 years who had recovered from COVID-19.

V usage is TRBV2 and J usage is TRBJ2-6; TRBD1 might be the D (6 bases). V was pared by 0 bases and J by 0 bases, with 15 bases between. The V gene's germline CDR1 is SNHLY and CDR2 FYNNEI. This CDR3 spans 19 amino acids. CDR3 bases: TGTGCCAGCAGTGAAGCACCGGGACACCTGGCCTCTGGGGCCAACGTCCTGACTTTC. Translation: CASSEAPGHLASGANVLTF.

A single count supports this clone. V gene TRBV7-9 combines with J gene TRBJ2-5; the match to TRBD2 covers 10 bases. Germline assignment: CDR1 SEHNR and CDR2 FQNEAQ (reference sequence). The CDR3 covers 16 residues. The V segment lost 5 bases and the J segment 5 bases; nucleotides outside the gene matches: 11. CDR3 region: CASSLGSGGIWETQYF. The CDR3 DNA is TGTGCCAGCAGCCTTGGTAGCGGGGGGATATGGGAGACCCAGTACTTC.

A few counts support this clone. The chain has TRBV19 and TRBJ2-2; the D gene is possibly TRBD1 (6 bases). This CDR3 spans 15 amino acids. V lost 5 bases to trimming and J lost 0 bases, with 10 bases between them. In germline, CDR1 is LNHDA, CDR2 SQIVND (reference sequence). The CDR3 reads CASSPTGPNTGELFF. DNA for the CDR3: TGTGCCAGTAGTCCAACAGGGCCGAACACCGGGGAGCTGTTTTTT.

This rearrangement joins TRBV9 to TRBJ2-2; 8 bases are a match to TRBD2. After removal of 3 bases from V and 8 bases from J, the junction contained 6 bases not matched to a gene. The CDR3 runs to 14 residues. Germline V gene sequence: CDR1 SGDLS, CDR2 YYNGEE. CDR3 nucleotides: TGTGCCAGCAGCGAGGCGGGGGGCAGGGGGGAGCTGTTTTTT. This translates into CASSEAGGRGELFF.

The rearrangement links TRBV28 to TRBJ1-2, with TRBD1 matching over 10 bases. Germline V lookup: CDR1 MDHEN, CDR2 SYDVKM. V gave up 7 bases and J gave up 4 bases; unmatched junction bases: 6. The CDR3 covers 14 residues. The CDR3 sequence: CASIGGDRGYGYTF. CDR3 nucleotide sequence: TGTGCCAGCATCGGCGGGGACAGGGGCTATGGCTACACCTTC.

V and J are TRBV28 and TRBJ2-1; 9 nucleotides agree with TRBD2. Germline CDR1 and CDR2: MDHEN and SYDVKM. The CDR3 runs to 16 residues. Trimming removed 7 bases from V and 1 base from J; junction bases left unmatched: 8. CDR3 in DNA: TGTGCCAGCACGGGTTGGAGCGGGGGGTCCTACAATGAGCAGTTCTTC. Its protein is CASTGWSGGSYNEQFF.

The chain links TRBV7-3 to TRBJ1-1, with D unclear. Trimming shortened V by 5 bases and J by 2 bases, and 9 bases separated the two germline ends. This CDR3 contains 13 residues. Per the germline V gene, CDR1 is SGHTA and CDR2 is FQGTGA. The DNA of the CDR3 is TGTGCCAGCAGCCCGCAGGCAAACACTGAAGCTTTCTTT. Translated, it gives CASSPQANTEAFF.